Below, 30 T cell receptor beta chains from the same sample are listed, as sequenced in a study of cytomegalovirus exposure and HLA in healthy donors. The primer mix had 60 Vbeta and 13 Jbeta primers. Here immunoSEQ multiplex PCR was the method, and the copy in TCRdb shows in-frame clones only, minus some. The data contain about 200,000 clones, around four fifths of them singletons. Sequences were obtained from PBMCs. The receptors were sampled from a middle-aged woman in good health and CMV-seronegative.

This chain uses TRBV18 with TRBJ2-1; the D gene is possibly TRBD1 (5 bases). Germline CDR1 is KGHSH and CDR2 is LQKENI. V gave up 0 bases and J gave up 5 bases, with 14 bases separating them. This CDR3 spans 16 amino acids. The CDR3 nucleotides are TGTGCCAGCTCACCACCGACCTCGGGCAGGGACAATGAGCAGTTCTTC. It codes for CASSPPTSGRDNEQFF.

The rearrangement uses TRBV9 and TRBJ2-3; tentative D call: TRBD2 (6 bases). The CDR3 loop spans 16 amino acids. Looked up from germline, CDR1 is SGDLS and CDR2 is YYNGEE. V was pared by 4 bases and J by 0 bases, with 15 bases between. The CDR3 is CASSLRREMSTDTQYF. The CDR3 nucleotides read TGTGCCAGCAGCCTGAGACGGGAGATGAGCACAGATACGCAGTATTTT. Filled out from reference TRBV9 and TRBJ2-3, the complete variable domain reads DSGVTQTPKHLITATGQRVTLRCSPRSGDLSVYWYQQSLDQGLQFLIQYYNGEERAKGNILERFSAQQFPDLHSELNLSSLELGDSALYFCASSLRREMSTDTQYFGPGTRLTVL.

The chain couples TRBV5-1 to TRBJ2-7; 10 nucleotides match TRBD1. Germline V gene data show CDR1 as SGHRS and CDR2 as YFSETQ. This CDR3 has 14 amino acids. The J segment lost 0 bases and the V segment lost 3 bases, leaving 0 bases of the junction unmatched. The CDR3 loop reads CASSWTGGSYEQYF. In DNA, the CDR3 is TGCGCCAGCAGCTGGACAGGGGGCTCCTACGAGCAGTACTTC.

The CDR3 DNA is TGCGCCAGCAGCTTGGAGGGACAGAACACTGAAGCTTTCTTT. Translating gives CASSLEGQNTEAFF. The chain joins TRBV5-1 to TRBJ1-1; a weak D match, TRBD1 (6 bases). V lost 0 bases and J lost 1, with 7 bases in between. The germline gives CDR1 SGHRS, CDR2 YFSETQ. CDR3 length equals 14 residues.

J is TRBJ1-2 and V is TRBV6-6; the D gene is possibly TRBD1 (6 bases). CDR3 length equals 14 residues. V shed 4 bases and J shed 4 bases, with 13 bases lying between them. CDR1 is MNHNY, CDR2 SVGAGI, per germline (reference sequence). The CDR3 DNA follows: TGTGCCAGCAGTTCGAACCGGGACACCTATGGCTACACCTTC. Its translation: CASSSNRDTYGYTF.

In the case of this clone: Other DNA sequences in the same sample also yield this CDR3. The gene calls are TRBV5-1 and TRBJ2-7; D may be TRBD2 (5 bases). The germline V gene has CDR1 SGHRS and CDR2 YFSETQ. This CDR3 contains 13 residues. With 2 bases removed from V and 3 bases from J, the gap between germline ends came to 9 bases. CDR3 sequence (DNA): TGCGCCAGCAGCTTTGGCGGAGGCTACGAGCAGTACTTC. Residues: CASSFGGGYEQYF.

This chain links TRBV10-1 with TRBJ2-1; 8 bases are shared with TRBD2. This CDR3 is built from 13 residues. The germline V gene encodes CDR1 WNHNN and CDR2 SYGVQD (reference sequence). After removal of 3 bases from V and 13 bases from J, the junction contained 8 bases not matched to a gene. Here the CDR3 reads CASSDSGGEGQFF. The CDR3 coding sequence is TGCGCCAGCAGTGATTCGGGGGGGGAAGGTCAGTTCTTC.

The chain is built from TRBV18 and TRBJ1-2; D may be TRBD1 (5 bases). V lost 6 bases and J 8 bases, leaving 22 bases between the germline ends. In germline, CDR1 is KGHSH, CDR2 LQKENI. CDR3 length equals 15 residues. CDR3 residues: CASSPSAPPGEGYTF. The CDR3, as DNA: TGTGCCAGCTCTCCCTCCGCTCCGCCGGGGGAAGGCTACACCTTC.

The chain joins TRBV5-1 to TRBJ2-7; TRBD1 is a possible D gene (7 bases). The CDR3 is made up of 15 amino acids. Trimming removed 1 base from V and 1 base from J, with 12 bases in between. Germline lookup yields CDR1 SGHRS and CDR2 YFSETQ. CDR3 sequence: CASSLRGLASYEQYF. DNA for the CDR3: TGCGCCAGCAGCTTGAGGGGGCTAGCGTCCTACGAGCAGTACTTC.

J is TRBJ2-1 and V is TRBV9, with 7 nucleotides matching TRBD2. V lost 0 bases, J lost 3 bases, and 3 bases stayed unmatched. Per germline, CDR1 SGDLS and CDR2 YYNGEE. This CDR3 comprises 15 residues. The CDR3, as DNA: TGTGCCAGCAGCGTAGGTGGCGGGGGCTACAATGAGCAGTTCTTC. Its protein is CASSVGGGGYNEQFF.

Only a few counts were recorded for this clone. The genes are TRBV5-4 and TRBJ2-5; 8 nucleotides match TRBD2. The germline CDR1 and CDR2 sequences are SGHNT and YYREEE (reference sequence). The CDR3 covers 13 residues. V lost 0 bases and J lost 5; bases outside the gene matches: 0. The CDR3 reads CASSLGTSETQYF. CDR3 bases: TGTGCCAGCAGCTTGGGGACTAGCGAGACCCAGTACTTC.

The V gene is TRBV5-4, the J gene TRBJ2-3; D is perhaps TRBD2 (5 bases). Germline CDR1 and CDR2: SGHNT and YYREEE (reference sequence). V dropped 1 base and J dropped 0 bases, with 12 bases sitting between them. This CDR3 is built from 16 residues. In nucleotides, the CDR3 is TGTGCCAGCAGCTTGTGGCTAGCAGGAAGCACAGATACGCAGTATTTT. Translated, it gives CASSLWLAGSTDTQYF.

This sequence joins TRBV5-5 and TRBJ1-3; 8 nucleotides align to TRBD1. V lost 2 bases, J lost 2 bases, and 6 bases stayed unmatched. Germline lookup yields CDR1 SGHKS and CDR2 YYEKEE (reference sequence). This CDR3 contains 16 residues. CDR3 sequence: CASSLVEDRAGNTIYF. The CDR3 DNA follows: TGTGCCAGCAGCTTAGTAGAGGACAGGGCTGGAAACACCATATATTTT.

The genes are TRBV6-4 and TRBJ2-2, with 8 nucleotides matching TRBD1. This CDR3 comprises 15 residues. The germline CDR1 and CDR2 sequences are MRHNA and SNTAGT. Losses at the gene ends were 6 bases for V and 6 bases for J; bases not matched to a gene: 9. CDR3 loop: CASSGQGNRAGELFF. The CDR3 region has the DNA TGTGCCAGCAGCGGACAGGGAAATAGAGCCGGGGAGCTGTTTTTT.

The CDR3 region is CASSRGLVGGRKGNEQFF. The CDR3 DNA is TGTGCCAGCAGCCGGGGACTAGTTGGGGGGAGGAAAGGCAATGAGCAGTTCTTC. V usage is TRBV7-3 and J usage is TRBJ2-1; 8 bases align to TRBD2. Germline CDR1 reads SGHTA; CDR2 reads FQGTGA. V was pared by 5 bases and J by 6 bases, with 18 bases of the junction left unmatched. The CDR3 is 18 amino acids.

The chain uses TRBV5-1 and TRBJ2-5, with TRBD2 matching over 12 bases. Looked up from germline, CDR1 is SGHRS and CDR2 is YFSETQ. This CDR3 is built from 15 residues. The trim removed 4 bases at V and 4 bases at J, leaving 5 bases unmatched. This chain's CDR3 is CASSPSGRAGETQYF. The CDR3 region has the DNA TGCGCCAGCAGCCCTAGCGGGAGGGCCGGAGAGACCCAGTACTTC.

The J gene is TRBJ2-4, the V gene TRBV9; 7 bases line up with TRBD2. Germline CDR1 and CDR2: SGDLS and YYNGEE. Germline trimming cut 2 bases from V and 1 base from J; bases unmatched to any gene: 3. This CDR3 has 15 residues. The CDR3 nucleotides read TGTGCCAGCAGCGTGGGGGGAGGGGCCAAAAACATTCAGTACTTC. It is translated as CASSVGGGAKNIQYF.

This chain connects TRBV9 to TRBJ2-7; tentatively, D is TRBD1 (6 bases). The CDR3 sequence is 15 residues long. The V end was cut by 3 bases, the J end by 3 bases, with 16 bases between. From germline, CDR1 is SGDLS and CDR2 YYNGEE. The CDR3: CASSAEGDLNYEQYF. CDR3 coding DNA: TGTGCCAGCAGCGCCGAGGGGGACCTCAACTACGAGCAGTACTTC.

This chain connects TRBV19 to TRBJ1-2; weak D call: TRBD1 (5 bases). V dropped 7 bases and J dropped 2 bases, with 14 bases sitting between them. The CDR3 has 14 residues. Germline CDR1 and CDR2: LNHDA and SQIVND (reference sequence). CDR3 in DNA: TGTGCCAGTATCCGTGGCCCAGGGAACTATGGCTACACCTTC. Translating it yields CASIRGPGNYGYTF.

The gene calls are TRBV1 and TRBJ2-4; the tabulated D call, TRBD2, remains unverified against the DNA. TRBV1 is an annotated pseudogene. The CDR3 consists of 17 residues. CDR3 nucleotides: TGCACCAACTTGACTAGCGGGAGGGCCGGAGCCAAAAACATTCAGTACTTC. It yields the protein CTNLTSGRAGAKNIQYF.

The table lists this clone with a count of one. The rearrangement links TRBV27 to TRBJ2-7; 10 nucleotides agree with TRBD2. The V and J ends lost 8 bases and 2 bases, in that order; junction bases with no gene match: 3. The CDR3 is made up of 13 amino acids. CDR1 is MNHEY and CDR2 is SMNVEV in the germline V gene (reference sequence). CDR3 bases: TGTGCCAGCGGACTAGCGGAAACCTACGAGCAGTACTTC. Translated, it gives CASGLAETYEQYF.

The CDR3 reads CSVTGTGGTEAFF. The CDR3 region has the DNA TGCAGCGTCACCGGGACAGGGGGCACTGAAGCTTTCTTT. The J gene is TRBJ1-1, the V gene TRBV29-1; 11 bases map to TRBD1. The V gene end was trimmed by 6 bases and the J gene end by 4 bases; junction bases not matched to a gene: 4. In germline, CDR1 is SQVTM, CDR2 ANQGSEA. The CDR3 consists of 13 residues.

The V and J genes are TRBV7-2 and TRBJ1-2; D is undetermined. The length of the CDR3 is 12 residues. Germline-derived CDR1 and CDR2 are SGHTA and FQGNSA. Trimming pared 7 bases from V and 4 bases from J, leaving 10 bases between. The CDR3 protein is CASTIGGYGYTF. The CDR3 DNA reads TGTGCCAGCACAATCGGCGGCTATGGCTACACCTTC.

V gene TRBV10-3 combines with J gene TRBJ1-4, with D maybe TRBD1 (5 bases). This CDR3 has 17 amino acids. Germline loops: CDR1 ENHRY, CDR2 SYGVKD. Trimming removed 0 bases from V and 0 bases from J, with 11 bases in between. CDR3 loop: CAISESKGQATNEKLFF. CDR3 nucleotide sequence: TGTGCCATCAGTGAGTCGAAGGGGCAGGCAACTAATGAAAAACTGTTTTTT.

The chain recombines TRBV9 with TRBJ1-3, with 9 nucleotides matching TRBD1. The CDR3 contains 15 residues. In germline, CDR1 is SGDLS, CDR2 YYNGEE. The J segment lost 3 bases and the V segment lost 2 bases, leaving 3 bases of the junction unmatched. The CDR3 bases are TGTGCCAGCAGCGTCCACAGGGGGCTTGGAAACACCATATATTTT. Protein product: CASSVHRGLGNTIYF.

This rearrangement joins TRBV14 to TRBJ1-2; possible D gene TRBD1, 6 bases. V lost 1 base and J lost 8, with 11 bases in between. Germline CDR1 and CDR2: SGHDN and FVKESK. CDR3 size: 13 residues. The CDR3 is CASSQGGRPGYTF. DNA of the CDR3: TGTGCCAGCAGCCAAGGGGGGCGCCCCGGCTACACCTTC. Full variable domain (outside the CDR3, taken from reference TRBV14 and TRBJ1-2): EAGVTQFPSHSVIEKGQTVTLRCDPISGHDNLYWYRRVMGKEIKFLLHFVKESKQDESGMPNNRFLAERTGGTYSTLKVQPAELEDSGVYFCASSQGGRPGYTFGSGTRLTVV.

The genes are TRBV29-1 and TRBJ1-3; D not certain. The CDR3 spans 13 residues. Trimming pared 5 bases from V and 4 bases from J, leaving 12 bases between. CDR1 is SQVTM and CDR2 is ANQGSEA in the germline V gene. CDR3 nucleotide sequence: TGCAGCGTTCTCCCGGGTGGAGGAAACACCATATATTTT. It encodes CSVLPGGGNTIYF.

This clone was counted a few times. J is TRBJ1-2 and V is TRBV6-5, with 8 bases identical to TRBD1. Germline CDR1 reads MNHEY; CDR2 reads SVGAGI. Trimming at V came to 6 bases and at J to 0 bases, leaving 6 bases not matched to a gene. The CDR3 runs 15 residues. CDR3 nucleotide sequence: TGTGCCAGCAGGCTCACAGGGGGGCCTAACTATGGCTACACCTTC. It specifies CASRLTGGPNYGYTF.

The V call is TRBV19, the J call TRBJ1-5, with D possibly matching TRBD1 (6 bases). The V gene lost 5 bases and the J gene lost 2 bases, with 13 bases spanning the gap. Germline V gene lookup returns CDR1 LNHDA and CDR2 SQIVND (reference sequence). There are 15 residues in the CDR3. The CDR3, as DNA: TGTGCCAGTAGTGTCGGGACAACAGGCAATCAGCCCCAGCATTTT. Protein sequence: CASSVGTTGNQPQHF.

This rearrangement joins TRBV6-1 to TRBJ2-1, with 7 bases identical to TRBD2. The trim removed 0 bases at V and 8 bases at J, leaving 13 bases unmatched. Germline V gene sequence: CDR1 MNHNS, CDR2 SASEGT. The CDR3 loop spans 17 amino acids. The CDR3 spells CASSEALRLGGVHEQFF. In nucleotides, the CDR3 is TGTGCCAGCAGTGAAGCGCTTCGTTTGGGGGGGGTACATGAGCAGTTCTTC.